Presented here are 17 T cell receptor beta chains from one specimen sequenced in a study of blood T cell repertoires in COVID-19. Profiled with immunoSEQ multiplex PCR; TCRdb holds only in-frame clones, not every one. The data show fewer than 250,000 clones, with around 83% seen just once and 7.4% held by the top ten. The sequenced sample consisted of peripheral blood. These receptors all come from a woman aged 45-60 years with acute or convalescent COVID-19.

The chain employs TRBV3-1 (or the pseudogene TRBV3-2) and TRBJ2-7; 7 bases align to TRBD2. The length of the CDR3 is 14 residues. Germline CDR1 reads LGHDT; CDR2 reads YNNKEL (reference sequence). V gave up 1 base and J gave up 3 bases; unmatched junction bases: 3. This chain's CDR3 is CASSQAWTSYEQYF. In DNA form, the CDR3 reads TGTGCCAGCAGCCAAGCTTGGACTAGCTACGAGCAGTACTTC.

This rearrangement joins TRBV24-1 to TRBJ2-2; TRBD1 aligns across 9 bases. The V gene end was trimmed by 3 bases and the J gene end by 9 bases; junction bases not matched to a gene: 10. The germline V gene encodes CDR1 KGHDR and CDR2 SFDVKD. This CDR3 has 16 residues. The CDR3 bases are TGTGCCACCAGTGATCTTCGACAGGGGGATCACCGGGAGCTGTTTTTT. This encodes CATSDLRQGDHRELFF.

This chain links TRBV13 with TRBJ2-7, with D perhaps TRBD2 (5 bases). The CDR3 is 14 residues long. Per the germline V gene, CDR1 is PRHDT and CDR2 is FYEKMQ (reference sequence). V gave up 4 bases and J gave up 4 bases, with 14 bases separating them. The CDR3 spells CASSSAGSYYEQYF. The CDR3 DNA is TGTGCCAGCAGCTCTGCGGGCAGCTATTACGAGCAGTACTTC.

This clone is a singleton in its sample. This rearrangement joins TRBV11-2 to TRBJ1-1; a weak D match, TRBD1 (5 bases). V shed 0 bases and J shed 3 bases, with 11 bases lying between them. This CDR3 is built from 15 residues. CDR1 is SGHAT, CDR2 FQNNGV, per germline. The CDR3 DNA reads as TGTGCCAGCAGCTTAGACCGGGGGATAGACACTGAAGCTTTCTTT. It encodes CASSLDRGIDTEAFF.

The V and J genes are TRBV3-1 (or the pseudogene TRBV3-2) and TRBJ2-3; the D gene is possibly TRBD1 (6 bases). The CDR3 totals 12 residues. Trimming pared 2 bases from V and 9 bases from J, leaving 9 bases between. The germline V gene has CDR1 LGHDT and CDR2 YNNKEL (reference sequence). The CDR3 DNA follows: TGTGCCAGCAGCCAAACAGGGTTGACGCAGTATTTT. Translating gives CASSQTGLTQYF.

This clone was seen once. CDR3 sequence reads: CASSPGQRNQPQHF. CDR3 bases: TGCGCCAGCAGCCCTGGACAGCGCAATCAGCCCCAGCATTTT. The V call is TRBV4-1, the J call TRBJ1-5; D is possibly TRBD1 (6 bases). Trimming took 4 bases from V and 2 from J, leaving 9 bases between them. Germline V gives CDR1 MGHRA, CDR2 YSYEKL. This CDR3 comprises 14 residues.

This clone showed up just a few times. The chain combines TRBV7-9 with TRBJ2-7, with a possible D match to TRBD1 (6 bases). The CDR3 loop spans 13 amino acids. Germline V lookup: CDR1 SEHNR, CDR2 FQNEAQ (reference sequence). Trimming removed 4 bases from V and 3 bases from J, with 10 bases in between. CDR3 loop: CASSSDSLYEQYF. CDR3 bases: TGTGCCAGCAGCTCGGACAGCCTCTACGAGCAGTACTTC.

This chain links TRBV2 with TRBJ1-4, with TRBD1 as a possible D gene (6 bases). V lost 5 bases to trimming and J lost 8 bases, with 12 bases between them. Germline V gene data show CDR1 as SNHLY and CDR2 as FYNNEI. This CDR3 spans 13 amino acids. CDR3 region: CASSLRTEEKLFF. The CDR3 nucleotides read TGTGCCAGCAGTTTACGGACAGAGGAAAAACTGTTTTTT.

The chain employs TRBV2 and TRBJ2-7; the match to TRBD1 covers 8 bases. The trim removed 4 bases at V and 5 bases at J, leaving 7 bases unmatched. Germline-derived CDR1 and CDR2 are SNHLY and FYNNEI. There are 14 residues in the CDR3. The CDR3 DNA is TGTGCCAGCAGTGCCGACAGGGGTCGCGACGAGCAGTACTTC. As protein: CASSADRGRDEQYF.

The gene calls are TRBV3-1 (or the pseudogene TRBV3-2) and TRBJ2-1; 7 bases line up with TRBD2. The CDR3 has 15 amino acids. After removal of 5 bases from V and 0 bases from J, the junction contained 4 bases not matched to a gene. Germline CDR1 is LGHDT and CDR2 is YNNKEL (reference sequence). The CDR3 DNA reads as TGTGCCAGCAGCGACACGGGGGGCTCCTACAATGAGCAGTTCTTC. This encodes CASSDTGGSYNEQFF.

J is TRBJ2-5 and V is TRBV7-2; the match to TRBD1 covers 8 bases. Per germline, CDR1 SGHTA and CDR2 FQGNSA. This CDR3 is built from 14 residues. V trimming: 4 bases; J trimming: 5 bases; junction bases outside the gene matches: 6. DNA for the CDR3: TGTGCCAGCAGCTCACCCAGGGGGCCGGAGACCCAGTACTTC. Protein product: CASSSPRGPETQYF.

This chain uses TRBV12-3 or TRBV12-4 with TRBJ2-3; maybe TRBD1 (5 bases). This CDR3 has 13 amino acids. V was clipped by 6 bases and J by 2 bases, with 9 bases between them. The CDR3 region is CASRIGATDTQYF. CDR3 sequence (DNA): TGTGCCAGCAGAATAGGGGCCACAGATACGCAGTATTTT.

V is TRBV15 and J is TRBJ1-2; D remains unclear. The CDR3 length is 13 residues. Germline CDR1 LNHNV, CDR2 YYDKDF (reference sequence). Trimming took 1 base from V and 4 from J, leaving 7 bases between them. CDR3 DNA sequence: TGTGCCACCAGCAGAGGAGGAACCTATGGCTACACCTTC. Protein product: CATSRGGTYGYTF.

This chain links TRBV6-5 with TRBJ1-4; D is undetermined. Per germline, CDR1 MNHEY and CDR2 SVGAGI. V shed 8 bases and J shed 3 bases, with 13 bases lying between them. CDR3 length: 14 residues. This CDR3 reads CASGPGGSNEKLFF. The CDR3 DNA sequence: TGTGCCAGCGGGCCGGGAGGGTCTAATGAAAAACTGTTTTTT.

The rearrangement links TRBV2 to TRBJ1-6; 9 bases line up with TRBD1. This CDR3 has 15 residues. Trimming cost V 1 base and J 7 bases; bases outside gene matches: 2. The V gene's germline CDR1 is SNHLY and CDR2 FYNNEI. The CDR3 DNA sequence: TGTGCCAGCAGTGAAGGGACAGGGGTAAATTCACCCCTCCACTTT. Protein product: CASSEGTGVNSPLHF. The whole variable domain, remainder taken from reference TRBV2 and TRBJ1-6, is EPEVTQTPSHQVTQMGQEVILRCVPISNHLYFYWYRQILGQKVEFLVSFYNNEISEKSEIFDDQFSVERPDGSNFTLKIRSTKLEDSAMYFCASSEGTGVNSPLHFGNGTRLTVT.

CDR3 in amino acids: CASSLGGRVHEQYF. CDR3 bases: TGTGCCAGCAGCCTGGGGGGGAGGGTGCACGAGCAGTACTTC. This sequence joins TRBV28 and TRBJ2-7; 7 bases agree with TRBD2. With 6 bases clipped from V and 5 bases from J, the junction kept 10 bases outside the gene matches. The CDR3 runs 14 residues. Germline values: CDR1 MDHEN, CDR2 SYDVKM.

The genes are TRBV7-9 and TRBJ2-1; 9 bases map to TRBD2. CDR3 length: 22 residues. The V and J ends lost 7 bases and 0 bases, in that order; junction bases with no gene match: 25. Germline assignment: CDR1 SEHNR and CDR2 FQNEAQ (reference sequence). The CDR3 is CASTGSPSVSAGGLSSYNEQFF. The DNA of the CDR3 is TGTGCCAGCACGGGTTCCCCCTCCGTGTCTGCGGGGGGGCTCAGCTCCTACAATGAGCAGTTCTTC.